This T cell receptor beta chain was sequenced in a study of cytomegalovirus exposure and HLA in healthy donors. Study overall: Inside one of the first data releases sat tens of millions of unique TCRs taken from HLA-typed donors. Notes on the study in general: The listing of 160 or so TCR beta chains classed them as cytomegalovirus-associated.

The PCR contained 60 Vbeta and 13 Jbeta primers. Clones were read by immunoSEQ multiplex PCR, and TCRdb kept only the in-frame ones, dropping some. The data hold 53,000 or so clones, with more than 70% observed a single time. This clone was seen a few times. Antigen unknown. All the people who gave samples were healthy bone marrow donors. The sequence was obtained from a man aged 25-45 years in good health and CMV-seropositive. The material sequenced was PBMCs.

CDR3 nucleotides: TGTGCCAGCAGCTTTGTAGCGGGGGAAACCCAGTACTTC. Translating gives CASSFVAGETQYF. The J gene is TRBJ2-5, the V gene TRBV5-6; 9 nucleotides align to TRBD2. Germline CDR1 is SGHDT and CDR2 is YYEEEE. The CDR3 is 13 amino acids. The V gene end was trimmed by 2 bases and the J gene end by 8 bases; junction bases not matched to a gene: 4.